This T cell receptor beta chain was identified during a study of early T cells in non-severe SARS-CoV-2 infection. On the study more broadly: The authors sequenced bulk RNA from unsorted whole blood, leaving chains unpaired.

With 0 bases removed from V and 7 bases from J, the gap between germline ends came to 7 bases. CDR3 length: 13 residues. Germline V CDR1 and CDR2: DFQATT, SNEGSKA (reference sequence). About this clonotype: Its antigen is unidentified.

TCRdb reprocessed the 5' RACE reads via MiXCR and lists one record per CDR3 protein. The sample has 28,000 or so distinct CDR3 sequences, around 7% seen once. Study-wide points: VDJdb matching skewed toward anti-spike CD8 responses, missing private and CD4 specificities.

This sequence originates from an adult who was a healthcare worker with PCR-confirmed SARS-CoV-2 infection or an uninfected control (not recorded which). This rearrangement joins TRBV20-1 to TRBJ1-6; D call uncertain. Sequenced material: whole blood. CDR3 region: CSARDDGNSPLHF. The CDR3 region has the DNA TGCAGTGCTAGAGATGACGGAAATTCACCCCTCCACTTT.